This note documents a single T cell receptor beta chain sequence. This sample was taken from a study of blood T cell repertoires in COVID-19. Overall study context: Sources were T cells, B-cell-depleted T cells, or PBMCs; the material itself was cDNA or gDNA.

Assay: immunoSEQ multiplex PCR; the TCRdb copy retains only in-frame clones and omits some. The sample has around 200,000 clones, roughly 88% seen once. Patients from Seattle were sampled longitudinally, starting during active infection. J lost 5 bases, V lost 3 bases, and 9 bases had no gene match. The length of the CDR3 is 15 residues. Germline assignment: CDR1 LNHNV and CDR2 YYDKDF (reference sequence). The rearrangement uses TRBV15 and TRBJ1-2, with 7 bases fitting TRBD1. The sequence was collected from a woman in her thirties or forties with COVID-19, enrolled during active disease. Material: peripheral blood. The CDR3 DNA is TGTGCCACCAGCAGGAGGGAAGGGGGCTCTTATGGCTACACCTTC. This translates into CATSRREGGSYGYTF.